This is a list of T cell receptor beta chains from one sample in a study of CD8 T cells in ankylosing spondylitis. TCRdb used MiXCR to reprocess the 5' RACE reads, holding one entry per CDR3 protein. The table lists about 800,000 distinct CDR3 sequences, approximately 12% of them singletons. The sequencing sample was made of blood, either unsorted or a sorted T cell fraction (not recorded which). The source of these receptors is a male donor with ankylosing spondylitis. The CDR3 runs from the conserved cysteine through the conserved F or W. D genes are given only for firm matches. Size tells how often a clone was seen (once, few, many) or the class of an expanded clone, and some rows leave it out.

size: many; D: TRBD2; J: TRBJ2-1; V: TRBV5-1; CDR3: CASSFLAGVNNEQFF; DNA: TGCGCCAGCAGCTTCCTAGCGGGAGTCAACAATGAGCAGTTCTTC
size: few; D: TRBD1; J: TRBJ2-5; V: TRBV18; CDR3: CASSLGTGPGTQYF; DNA: TGTGCCAGCTCACTGGGGACAGGTCCAGGGACCCAGTACTTC
size: NA; D: TRBD1; J: TRBJ2-7; V: TRBV29-1; CDR3: CSVGPRQGYYEQYF; DNA: TGCAGCGTGGGCCCCAGACAGGGATACTACGAGCAGTACTTC
size: few; D: TRBD2; J: TRBJ2-1; V: TRBV20-1; CDR3: CSAPGRGADNEQFF; DNA: TGCAGTGCCCCTGGGCGGGGGGCCGACAATGAGCAGTTCTTC
size: NA; D: TRBD2; J: TRBJ2-3; V: TRBV5-1; CDR3: CASSSGLAGGSITDTQYF; DNA: TGCGCCAGCAGCAGCGGACTAGCGGGAGGCTCCATCACAGATACGCAGTATTTT
size: few; D: NA; J: TRBJ2-3; V: TRBV20-1; CDR3: CSAREWDRYTDTQYF; DNA: TGCAGTGCTAGGGAGTGGGACCGATACACAGATACGCAGTATTTT
size: NA; D: NA; J: TRBJ2-7; V: TRBV7-3; CDR3: CASSPREGASGYEQYF; DNA: TGTGCCAGCAGCCCTAGGGAGGGGGCGTCGGGGTACGAGCAGTACTTC
size: few; D: NA; J: TRBJ1-3; V: TRBV6-1; CDR3: CASSELLPSSGGNTIYF; DNA: TGTGCCAGCAGTGAACTCCTCCCTTCCTCGGGAGGAAACACCATATATTTT
size: few; D: TRBD1; J: TRBJ1-3; V: TRBV5-1; CDR3: CASSPGQGSSGNTIYF; DNA: TGCGCCAGCAGCCCGGGACAGGGAAGCTCTGGAAACACCATATATTTT
size: many; D: NA; J: TRBJ1-4; V: TRBV7-7; CDR3: CASSRGRNEKLFF; DNA: TGTGCTAGCAGCAGAGGGCGGAATGAAAAACTGTTTTTT
size: NA; D: NA; J: TRBJ2-1; V: TRBV5-1; CDR3: CASEGFTHEQFF; DNA: TGCGCCAGCGAGGGATTTACCCATGAGCAGTTCTTC
size: NA; D: NA; J: TRBJ2-2; V: TRBV7-9; CDR3: CASSLKVQKVGELFF; DNA: TGTGCCAGCAGCTTAAAGGTGCAAAAGGTCGGGGAGCTGTTTTTT
size: NA; D: TRBD1; J: TRBJ2-7; V: TRBV6-2/TRBV6-3; CDR3: CASRWDSLTEQYF; DNA: TGTGCCAGCCGTTGGGACAGCCTGACCGAGCAGTACTTC
size: few; D: TRBD2; J: TRBJ2-5; V: TRBV11-2; CDR3: CASSLGGSGGLETQYF; DNA: TGTGCCAGCAGCTTAGGCGGTAGCGGGGGTTTGGAGACCCAGTACTTC
size: few; D: NA; J: TRBJ1-1; V: TRBV5-5; CDR3: CASSSAMRAGMNTEAFF; DNA: TGTGCCAGCAGCTCCGCGATGAGGGCGGGCATGAACACTGAAGCTTTCTTT